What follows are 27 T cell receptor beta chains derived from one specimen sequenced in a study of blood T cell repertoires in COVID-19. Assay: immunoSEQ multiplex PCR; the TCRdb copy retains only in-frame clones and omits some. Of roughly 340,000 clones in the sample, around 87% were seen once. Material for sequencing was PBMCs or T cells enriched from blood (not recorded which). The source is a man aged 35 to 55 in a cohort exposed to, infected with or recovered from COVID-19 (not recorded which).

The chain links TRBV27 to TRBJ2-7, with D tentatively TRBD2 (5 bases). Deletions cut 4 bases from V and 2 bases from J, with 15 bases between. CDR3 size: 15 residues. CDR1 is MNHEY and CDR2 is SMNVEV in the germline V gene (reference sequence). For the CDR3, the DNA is TGTGCCAGCAGTTCCCCCTCGCGGGCGACCTACGAGCAGTACTTC. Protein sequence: CASSSPSRATYEQYF.

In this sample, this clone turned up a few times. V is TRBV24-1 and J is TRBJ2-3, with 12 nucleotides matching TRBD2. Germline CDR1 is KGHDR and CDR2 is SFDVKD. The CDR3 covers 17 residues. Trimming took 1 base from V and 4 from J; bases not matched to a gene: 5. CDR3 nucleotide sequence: TGTGCCACCAGTGATTTATCTAGCGGGAGGGCCCCAGATACGCAGTATTTT. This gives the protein CATSDLSSGRAPDTQYF.

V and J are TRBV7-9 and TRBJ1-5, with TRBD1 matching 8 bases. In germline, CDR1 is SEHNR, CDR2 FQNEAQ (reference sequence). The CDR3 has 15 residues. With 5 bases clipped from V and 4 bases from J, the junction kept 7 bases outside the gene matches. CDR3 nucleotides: TGTGCCAGCAGCCCGCAGGGGGCAGGGAATCAGCCCCAGCATTTT. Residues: CASSPQGAGNQPQHF.

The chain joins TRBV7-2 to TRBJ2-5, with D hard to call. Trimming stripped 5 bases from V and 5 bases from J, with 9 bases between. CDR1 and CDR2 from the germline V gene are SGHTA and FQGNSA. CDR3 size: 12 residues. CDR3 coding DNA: TGTGCCAGCAGCGGCTACGGGGAGACCCAGTACTTC. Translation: CASSGYGETQYF.

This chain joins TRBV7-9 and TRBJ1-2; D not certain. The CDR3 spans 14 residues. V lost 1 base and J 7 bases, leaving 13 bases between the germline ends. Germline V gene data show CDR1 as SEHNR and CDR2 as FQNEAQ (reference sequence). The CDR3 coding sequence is TGTGCCAGCAGCTTAGGACCTAGTCCGGGTGGCTACACCTTC. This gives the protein CASSLGPSPGGYTF. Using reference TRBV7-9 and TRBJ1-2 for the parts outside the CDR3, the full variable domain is DTGVSQNPRHKITKRGQNVTFRCDPISEHNRLYWYRQTLGQGPEFLTYFQNEAQLEKSRLLSDRFSAERPKGSFSTLEIQRTEQGDSAMYLCASSLGPSPGGYTFGSGTRLTVV.

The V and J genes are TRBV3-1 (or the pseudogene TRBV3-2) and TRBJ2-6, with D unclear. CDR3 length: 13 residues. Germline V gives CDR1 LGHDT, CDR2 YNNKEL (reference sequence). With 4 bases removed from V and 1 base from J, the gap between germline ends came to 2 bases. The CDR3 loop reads CASSPSGANVLTF. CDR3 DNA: TGTGCCAGCAGCCCATCTGGGGCCAACGTCCTGACTTTC.

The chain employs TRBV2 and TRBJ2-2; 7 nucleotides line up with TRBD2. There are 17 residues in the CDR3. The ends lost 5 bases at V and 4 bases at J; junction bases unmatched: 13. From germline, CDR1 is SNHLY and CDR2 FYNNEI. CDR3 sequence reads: CASSKGLGRGFTGELFF. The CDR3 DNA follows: TGTGCCAGCAGTAAAGGGCTTGGGAGGGGATTCACCGGGGAGCTGTTTTTT. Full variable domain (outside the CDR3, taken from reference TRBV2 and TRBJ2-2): EPEVTQTPSHQVTQMGQEVILRCVPISNHLYFYWYRQILGQKVEFLVSFYNNEISEKSEIFDDQFSVERPDGSNFTLKIRSTKLEDSAMYFCASSKGLGRGFTGELFFGEGSRLTVL.

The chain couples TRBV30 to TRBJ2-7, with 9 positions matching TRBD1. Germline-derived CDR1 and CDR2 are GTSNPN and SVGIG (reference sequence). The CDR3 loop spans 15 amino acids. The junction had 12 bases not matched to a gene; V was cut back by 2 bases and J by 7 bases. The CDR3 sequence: CAWSPPGQGSQEQYF. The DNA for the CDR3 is TGTGCCTGGAGTCCTCCGGGACAGGGATCTCAAGAGCAGTACTTC.

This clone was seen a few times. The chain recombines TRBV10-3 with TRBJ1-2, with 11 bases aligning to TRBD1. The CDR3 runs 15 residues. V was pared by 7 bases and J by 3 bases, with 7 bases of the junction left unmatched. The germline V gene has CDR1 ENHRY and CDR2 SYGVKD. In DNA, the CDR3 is TGTGCCATCACTAAGGACAGGGGGCAGGACTATGGCTACACCTTC. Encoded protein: CAITKDRGQDYGYTF.

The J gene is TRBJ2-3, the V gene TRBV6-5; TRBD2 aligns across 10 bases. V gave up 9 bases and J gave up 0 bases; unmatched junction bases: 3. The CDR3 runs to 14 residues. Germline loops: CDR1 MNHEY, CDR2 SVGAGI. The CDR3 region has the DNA TGTGCCAGTAGCGGGAGGACAAGCACAGATACGCAGTATTTT. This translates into CASSGRTSTDTQYF.

CDR3 DNA sequence: TGTGCCAGCAGCCCCAGGAACAGCCCTAAATCACCCCTCCACTTT. Translated: CASSPRNSPKSPLHF. V and J are TRBV11-2 and TRBJ1-6; D gene uncertain. V was clipped by 5 bases and J by 10 bases, with 18 bases between them. The germline gives CDR1 SGHAT, CDR2 FQNNGV. This CDR3 is built from 15 residues.

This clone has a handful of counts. The CDR3: CASSLAQVNTGELFF. CDR3 DNA sequence: TGCGCCAGCAGCTTGGCTCAGGTCAACACCGGGGAGCTGTTTTTT. The chain links TRBV5-1 to TRBJ2-2, with unresolved D. Germline CDR1 and CDR2: SGHRS and YFSETQ. V lost 0 bases and J lost 2, with 8 bases in between. CDR3 length equals 15 residues.

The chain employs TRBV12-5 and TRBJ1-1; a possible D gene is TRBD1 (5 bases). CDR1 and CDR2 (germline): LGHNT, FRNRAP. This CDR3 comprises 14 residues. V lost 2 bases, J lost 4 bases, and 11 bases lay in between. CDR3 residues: CASGLSTGTTEAFF. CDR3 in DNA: TGTGCTAGTGGTTTGTCTACAGGAACCACTGAAGCTTTCTTT.

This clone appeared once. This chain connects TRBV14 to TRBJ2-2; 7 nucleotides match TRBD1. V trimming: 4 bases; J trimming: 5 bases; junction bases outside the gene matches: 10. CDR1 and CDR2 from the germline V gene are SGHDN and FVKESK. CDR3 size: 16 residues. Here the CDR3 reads CASSLIRDRRTGELFF. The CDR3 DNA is TGTGCCAGCAGCCTAATCCGGGACAGACGTACCGGGGAGCTGTTTTTT.

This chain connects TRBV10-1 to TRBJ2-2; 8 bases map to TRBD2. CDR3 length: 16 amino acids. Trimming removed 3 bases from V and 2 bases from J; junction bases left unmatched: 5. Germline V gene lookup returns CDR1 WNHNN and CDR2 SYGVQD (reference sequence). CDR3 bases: TGCGCCAGCAGTGAACTCAGCGGGAGTAACACCGGGGAGCTGTTTTTT. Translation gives CASSELSGSNTGELFF.

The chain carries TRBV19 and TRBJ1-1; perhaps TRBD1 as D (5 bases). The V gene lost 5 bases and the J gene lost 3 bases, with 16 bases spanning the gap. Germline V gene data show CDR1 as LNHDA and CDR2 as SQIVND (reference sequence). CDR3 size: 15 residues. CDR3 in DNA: TGTGCCAGTAGTTCTTACAGGATTGGGGACACTGAAGCTTTCTTT. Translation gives CASSSYRIGDTEAFF.

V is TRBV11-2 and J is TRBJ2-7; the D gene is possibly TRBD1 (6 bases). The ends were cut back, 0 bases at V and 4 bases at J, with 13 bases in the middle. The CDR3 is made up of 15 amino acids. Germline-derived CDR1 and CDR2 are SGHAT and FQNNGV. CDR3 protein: CASSLEQGHIYEQYF. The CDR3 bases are TGTGCCAGCAGCTTAGAACAGGGACACATTTACGAGCAGTACTTC.

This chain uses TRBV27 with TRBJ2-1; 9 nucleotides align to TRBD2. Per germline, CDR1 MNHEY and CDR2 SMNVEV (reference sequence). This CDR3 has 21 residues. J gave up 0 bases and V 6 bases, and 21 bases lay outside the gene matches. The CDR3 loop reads CASSYKPSGGRAFGSYNEQFF. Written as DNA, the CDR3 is TGTGCCAGCAGCTATAAGCCATCAGGCGGGAGGGCCTTTGGCTCCTACAATGAGCAGTTCTTC.

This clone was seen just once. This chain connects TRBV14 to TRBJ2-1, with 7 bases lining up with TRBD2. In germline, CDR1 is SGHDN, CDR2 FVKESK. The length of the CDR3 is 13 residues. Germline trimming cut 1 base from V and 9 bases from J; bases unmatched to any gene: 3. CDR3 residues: CASSQALAAEQFF. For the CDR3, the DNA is TGTGCCAGCAGCCAAGCCCTAGCGGCTGAGCAGTTCTTC. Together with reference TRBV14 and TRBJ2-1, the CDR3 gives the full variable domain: EAGVTQFPSHSVIEKGQTVTLRCDPISGHDNLYWYRRVMGKEIKFLLHFVKESKQDESGMPNNRFLAERTGGTYSTLKVQPAELEDSGVYFCASSQALAAEQFFGPGTRLTVL.

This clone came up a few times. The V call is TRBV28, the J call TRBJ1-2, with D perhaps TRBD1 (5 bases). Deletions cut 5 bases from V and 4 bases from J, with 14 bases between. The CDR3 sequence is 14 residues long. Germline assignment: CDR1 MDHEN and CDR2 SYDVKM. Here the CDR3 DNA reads TGTGCCAGCAGTGGCCAGGGTATGGGCTATGGCTACACCTTC. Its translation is CASSGQGMGYGYTF.

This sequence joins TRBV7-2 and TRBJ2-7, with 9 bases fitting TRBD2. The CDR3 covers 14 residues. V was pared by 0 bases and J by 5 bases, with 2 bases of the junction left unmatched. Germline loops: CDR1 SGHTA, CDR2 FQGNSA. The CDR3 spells CASSLARGGNEQYF. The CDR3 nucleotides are TGTGCCAGCAGCTTAGCGCGGGGGGGCAACGAGCAGTACTTC.

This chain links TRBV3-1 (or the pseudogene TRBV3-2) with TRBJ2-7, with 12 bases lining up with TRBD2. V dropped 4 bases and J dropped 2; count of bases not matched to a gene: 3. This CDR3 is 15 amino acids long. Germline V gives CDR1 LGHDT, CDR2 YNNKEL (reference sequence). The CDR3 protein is CASSRGLAGTYEQYF. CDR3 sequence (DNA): TGTGCCAGCAGCCGAGGACTAGCGGGAACCTACGAGCAGTACTTC.

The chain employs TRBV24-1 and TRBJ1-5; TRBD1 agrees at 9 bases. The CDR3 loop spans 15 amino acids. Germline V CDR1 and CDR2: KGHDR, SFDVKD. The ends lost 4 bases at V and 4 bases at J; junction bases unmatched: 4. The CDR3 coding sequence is TGTGCCACCAGTGAAGGGGACAGGGCGAATCAGCCCCAGCATTTT. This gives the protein CATSEGDRANQPQHF.

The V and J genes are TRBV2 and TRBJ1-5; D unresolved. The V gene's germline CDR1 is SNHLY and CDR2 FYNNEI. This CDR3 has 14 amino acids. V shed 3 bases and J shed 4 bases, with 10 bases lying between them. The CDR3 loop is CASSDVSRNQPQHF. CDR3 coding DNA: TGTGCCAGCAGTGACGTGTCACGGAATCAGCCCCAGCATTTT.

The CDR3 region has the DNA TGTGCCAGCAGCCAGCCCGGGAGGAAGAATGAGCAGTTCTTC. Its translation: CASSQPGRKNEQFF. V is TRBV7-3 and J is TRBJ2-1; 7 bases line up with TRBD2. CDR1 SGHTA and CDR2 FQGTGA come from the germline V gene. This CDR3 comprises 14 residues. J gave up 7 bases and V 5 bases, and 8 bases lay outside the gene matches.

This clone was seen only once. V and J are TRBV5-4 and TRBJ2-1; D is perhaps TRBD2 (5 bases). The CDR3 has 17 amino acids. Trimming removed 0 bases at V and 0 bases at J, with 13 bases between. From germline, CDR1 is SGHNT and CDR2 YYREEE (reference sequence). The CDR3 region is CASSLAGVRLSYNEQFF. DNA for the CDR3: TGTGCCAGCAGCTTGGCCGGGGTACGCCTCTCCTACAATGAGCAGTTCTTC.

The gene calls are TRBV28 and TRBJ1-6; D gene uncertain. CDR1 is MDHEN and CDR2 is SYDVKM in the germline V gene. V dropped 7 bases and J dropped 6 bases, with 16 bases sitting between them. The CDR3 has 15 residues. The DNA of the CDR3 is TGTGCCAGCATCGCAGGATCTTCAACTAATTCACCCCTCCACTTT. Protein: CASIAGSSTNSPLHF. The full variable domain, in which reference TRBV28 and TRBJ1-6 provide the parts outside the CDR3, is DVKVTQSSRYLVKRTGEKVFLECVQDMDHENMFWYRQDPGLGLRLIYFSYDVKMKEKGDIPEGYSVSREKKERFSLILESASTNQTSMYLCASIAGSSTNSPLHFGNGTRLTVT.